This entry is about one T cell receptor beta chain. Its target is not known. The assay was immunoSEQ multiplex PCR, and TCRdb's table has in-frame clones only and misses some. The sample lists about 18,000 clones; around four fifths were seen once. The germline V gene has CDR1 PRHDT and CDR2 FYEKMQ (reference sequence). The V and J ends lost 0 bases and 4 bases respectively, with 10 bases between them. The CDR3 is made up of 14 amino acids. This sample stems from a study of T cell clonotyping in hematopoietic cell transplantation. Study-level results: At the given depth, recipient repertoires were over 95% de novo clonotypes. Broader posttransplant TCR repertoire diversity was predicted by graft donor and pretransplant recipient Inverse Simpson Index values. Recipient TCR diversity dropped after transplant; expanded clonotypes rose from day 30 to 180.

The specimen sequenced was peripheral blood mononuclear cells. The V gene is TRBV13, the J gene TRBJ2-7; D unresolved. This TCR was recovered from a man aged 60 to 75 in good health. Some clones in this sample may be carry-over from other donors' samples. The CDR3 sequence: CASSLGVNLYEQYF. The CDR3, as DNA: TGTGCCAGCAGCTTAGGGGTGAATCTTTACGAGCAGTACTTC.